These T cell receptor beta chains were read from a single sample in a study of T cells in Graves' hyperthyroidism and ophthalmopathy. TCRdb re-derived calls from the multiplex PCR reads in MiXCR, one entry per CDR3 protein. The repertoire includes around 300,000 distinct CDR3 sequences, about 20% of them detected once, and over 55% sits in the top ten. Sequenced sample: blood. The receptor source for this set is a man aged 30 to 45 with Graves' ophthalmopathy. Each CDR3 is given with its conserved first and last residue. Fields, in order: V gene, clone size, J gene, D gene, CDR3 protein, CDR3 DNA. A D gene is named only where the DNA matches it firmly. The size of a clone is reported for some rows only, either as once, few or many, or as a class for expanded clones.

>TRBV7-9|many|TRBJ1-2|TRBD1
CASSSSGGGGYTF
TGTGCCAGCAGCTCGTCAGGGGGCGGGGGCTACACCTTC
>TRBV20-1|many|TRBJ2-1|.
CSARKSGVSYNEQFF
TGCAGTGCTAGGAAAAGTGGCGTCTCCTACAATGAGCAGTTCTTC
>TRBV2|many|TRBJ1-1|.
CASRAGSRMNTEAFF
TGTGCCAGCAGGGCAGGGAGCCGTATGAACACTGAAGCTTTCTTT
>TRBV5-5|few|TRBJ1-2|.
CASSLDDGRGYTF
TGTGCCAGCAGCTTGGATGACGGTCGGGGCTACACCTTC
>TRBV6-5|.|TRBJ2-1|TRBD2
CASNYRLAGASPYNEQFF
TGTGCCAGCAATTACCGGCTAGCGGGAGCCTCCCCCTACAATGAGCAGTTCTTC
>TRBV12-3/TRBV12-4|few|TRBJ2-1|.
CASRRDRHNEQFF
TGTGCCAGCAGGCGGGACAGACACAATGAGCAGTTCTTC
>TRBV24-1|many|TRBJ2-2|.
CATGGNTGELFF
TGTGCCACCGGGGGCAACACCGGGGAGCTGTTTTTT
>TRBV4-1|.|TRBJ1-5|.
CASSRGQGPYSNQPQHF
TGCGCCAGCAGCCGGGGTCAGGGACCCTATAGCAATCAGCCCCAGCATTTT
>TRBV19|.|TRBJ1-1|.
CADSYNVGAGNTEAFF
TGTGCCGACTCCTACAACGTCGGGGCAGGAAACACTGAAGCTTTCTTT
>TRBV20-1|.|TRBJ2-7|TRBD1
CSAQISGQGFEQYF
TGCAGTGCCCAGATCTCGGGACAGGGTTTCGAGCAGTACTTC
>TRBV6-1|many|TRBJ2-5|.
CASKNLQGSGETQYF
TGTGCCAGCAAGAACCTTCAGGGCTCCGGGGAGACCCAGTACTTC
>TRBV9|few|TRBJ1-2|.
CASSARPTGLDGYTF
TGTGCCAGCAGCGCCCGCCCAACAGGGTTGGATGGCTACACCTTC
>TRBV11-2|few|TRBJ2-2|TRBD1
CASSERLRDRGYTGELFF
TGTGCCAGCAGCGAACGACTCCGGGACAGGGGATACACCGGGGAGCTGTTTTTT
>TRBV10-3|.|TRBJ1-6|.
CAISEYGTDNSPLHF
TGTGCCATCAGTGAATATGGGACGGATAATTCACCCCTCCACTTT
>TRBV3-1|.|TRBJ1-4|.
CASSLSGPANEKLFF
TGTGCCAGCAGCTTAAGTGGGCCAGCAAATGAAAAACTGTTTTTT
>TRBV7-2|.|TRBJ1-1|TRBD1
CASSFAQGAKAFF
TGTGCCAGCAGCTTTGCACAGGGGGCGAAAGCTTTCTTT
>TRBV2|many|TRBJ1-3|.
CASSEVGPYSGNTIYF
TGTGCCAGCAGTGAAGTAGGTCCCTACTCTGGAAACACCATATATTTT
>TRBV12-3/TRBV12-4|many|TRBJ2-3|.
CASSPTGLPGSDTQYF
TGTGCCAGCAGTCCTACGGGACTCCCAGGGTCAGATACGCAGTATTTT
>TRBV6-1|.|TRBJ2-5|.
CASSLRTAPRETQYF
TGTGCCAGCAGTCTCCGGACAGCGCCCCGGGAGACCCAGTACTTC
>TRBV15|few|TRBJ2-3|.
CATSRGAPGDTQYF
TGTGCCACCAGCAGAGGGGCTCCCGGAGATACGCAGTATTTT
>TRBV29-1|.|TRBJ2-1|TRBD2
CSVDRREGYNEQFF
TGCAGCGTTGACCGGCGGGAGGGTTACAATGAGCAGTTCTTC
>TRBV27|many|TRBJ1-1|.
CASSPRLRVNTEAFF
TGTGCCAGCAGTCCTAGACTGAGGGTGAACACTGAAGCTTTCTTT
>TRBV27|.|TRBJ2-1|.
CASSPGISSYNEQFF
TGTGCCAGCAGCCCAGGGATAAGCTCCTACAATGAGCAGTTCTTC
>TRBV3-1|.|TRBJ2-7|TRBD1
CASSLPGQGSSEQYF
TGTGCCAGCAGCCTACCGGGACAGGGAAGTTCCGAGCAGTACTTC
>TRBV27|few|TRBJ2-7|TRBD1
CASQITGTGGYEQYF
TGTGCCAGCCAAATCACCGGGACAGGGGGCTACGAGCAGTACTTC
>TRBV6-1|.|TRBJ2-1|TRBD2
CVSSRLAGAYNEQFF
TGTGTCAGCAGTCGACTAGCGGGAGCTTACAATGAGCAGTTCTTC
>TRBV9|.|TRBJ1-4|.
CASSPETGFNEKLFF
TGTGCCAGCAGCCCAGAGACAGGATTTAATGAAAAACTGTTTTTT
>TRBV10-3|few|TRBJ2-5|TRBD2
CAISEKDSGRGSETQYF
TGTGCCATCAGTGAGAAAGATAGCGGGAGGGGTTCAGAGACCCAGTACTTC
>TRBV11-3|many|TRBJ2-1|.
CASSKRDRANEQFF
TGTGCCAGCAGCAAAAGGGACCGGGCAAATGAGCAGTTCTTC
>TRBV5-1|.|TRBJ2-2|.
CASSPGTATGELFF
TGCGCCAGCAGCCCGGGGACTGCCACCGGGGAGCTGTTTTTT
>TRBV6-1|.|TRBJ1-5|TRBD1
CASSKQTGDQPQHF
TGTGCCAGCAGCAAACAAACAGGGGATCAGCCCCAGCATTTT
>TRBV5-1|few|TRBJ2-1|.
CASSSTGQTYNEQFF
TGCGCCAGCAGCTCGACGGGACAAACCTACAATGAGCAGTTCTTC
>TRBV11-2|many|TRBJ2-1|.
CASSRQVARDEQFF
TGTGCCAGCAGCCGACAGGTGGCCAGGGATGAGCAGTTCTTC
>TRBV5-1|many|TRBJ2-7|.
CASSLAPGDSSEQYF
TGCGCCAGCAGCTTGGCACCGGGAGATTCTTCCGAGCAGTACTTC
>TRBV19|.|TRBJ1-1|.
CASSKAGVGTEAFF
TGTGCCAGTAGTAAGGCCGGGGTGGGGACTGAAGCTTTCTTT
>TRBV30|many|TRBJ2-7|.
CAWSIVAGYEQYF
TGTGCCTGGAGTATTGTTGCGGGTTACGAGCAGTACTTC
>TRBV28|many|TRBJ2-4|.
CASSSPRASAKNIQYF
TGTGCCAGCAGTTCCCCAAGGGCGTCTGCCAAAAACATTCAGTACTTC
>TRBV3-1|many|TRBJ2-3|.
CASSQDRAGSTDTQYF
TGTGCCAGCAGCCAAGATCGGGCTGGGAGCACAGATACGCAGTATTTT
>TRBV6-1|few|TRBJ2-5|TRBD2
CASSKGLAGKETQYF
TGTGCCAGCAGTAAAGGACTAGCGGGAAAAGAGACCCAGTACTTC
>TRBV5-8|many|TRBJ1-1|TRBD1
CASSLVSTGKNTEAFF
TGTGCCAGCAGCTTGGTCTCGACAGGGAAGAACACTGAAGCTTTCTTT
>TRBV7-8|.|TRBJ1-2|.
CASSLTGVGSYGYTF
TGTGCCAGCAGCTTGACAGGCGTCGGGAGCTATGGCTACACCTTC
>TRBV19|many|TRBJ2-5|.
CASSLGSGQETQYF
TGTGCCAGTAGTTTAGGGTCAGGGCAAGAGACCCAGTACTTC
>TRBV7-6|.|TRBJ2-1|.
CASSLGAGWEQFF
TGTGCCAGCAGCTTAGGCGCGGGATGGGAGCAGTTCTTC
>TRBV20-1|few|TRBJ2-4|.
CSARDYTDPRSIQYF
TGCAGTGCTAGGGACTACACTGACCCCAGAAGCATTCAGTACTTC
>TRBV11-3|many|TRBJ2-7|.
CASSLGRASHEQYF
TGTGCCAGCAGCTTAGGACGGGCCTCTCACGAGCAGTACTTC
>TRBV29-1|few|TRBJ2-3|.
CSVEDLGSLSTDTQYF
TGCAGCGTTGAAGATCTTGGTTCCCTTAGCACAGATACGCAGTATTTT
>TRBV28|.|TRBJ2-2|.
CASSPWGSGNTGELFF
TGTGCCAGCAGTCCCTGGGGGAGCGGTAACACCGGGGAGCTGTTTTTT
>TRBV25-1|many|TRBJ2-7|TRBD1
CASSEYLRQGTYEQYF
TGTGCCAGCAGTGAATATTTGAGACAGGGGACGTACGAGCAGTACTTC
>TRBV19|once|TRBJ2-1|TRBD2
CASSTLGGGYNEQFF
TGTGCCAGTAGCACGTTAGGCGGGGGCTACAATGAGCAGTTCTTC
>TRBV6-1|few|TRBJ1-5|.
CACHLRGNQPQHF
TGTGCCTGTCACCTCCGAGGCAATCAGCCCCAGCATTTT
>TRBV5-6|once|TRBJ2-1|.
CASSLGTDPYNEQFF
TGTGCCAGCAGCTTGGGTACAGACCCTTACAATGAGCAGTTCTTC
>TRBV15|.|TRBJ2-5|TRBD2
CATSRDIAGEETQYF
TGTGCCACCAGCAGAGATATAGCGGGAGAAGAGACCCAGTACTTC
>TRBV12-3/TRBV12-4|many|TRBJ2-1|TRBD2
CASSLGEREMGNEQFF
TGTGCCAGCAGTTTAGGGGAGCGGGAGATGGGGAATGAGCAGTTCTTC
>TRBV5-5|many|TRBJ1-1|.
CASSLGWPNTEAFF
TGTGCCAGCAGCTTGGGTTGGCCTAACACTGAAGCTTTCTTT
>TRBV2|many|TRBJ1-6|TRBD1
CASSGGQPYNSPLHF
TGTGCCAGCAGTGGGGGACAGCCCTATAATTCACCCCTCCACTTT
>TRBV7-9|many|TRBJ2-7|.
CASSLPVTYEQYF
TGTGCCAGCAGCTTACCGGTTACCTACGAGCAGTACTTC